A few counts support the clone carrying this T cell receptor beta chain. V lost 3 bases, J lost 2 bases, and 17 bases lay in between. Germline values: CDR1 LNHDA, CDR2 SQIVND (reference sequence). The CDR3 totals 17 residues. Profiling relied on immunoSEQ multiplex PCR, and the TCRdb table lists in-frame clones only, not all of them. The data show 200,000 or so clones, with about 88% seen just once and under 2% held by the top ten. This record comes from a study of blood T cell repertoires in COVID-19. Study information: The United States, Italy and Spain were the sources of the acute and convalescent COVID-19 samples. T cells, B-cell-depleted T cells, or PBMCs provided the cDNA or gDNA that served as material.

This clonotype originated in a man between 65 and 85 years old with acute or convalescent COVID-19. The chain joins TRBV19 to TRBJ2-1, with TRBD2 as a possible D gene (6 bases). The sample comprised peripheral blood. The CDR3 DNA follows: TGTGCCAGTAGTATTTCTCTTATAGCGGCTACCTACAATGAGCAGTTCTTC. This encodes CASSISLIAATYNEQFF.